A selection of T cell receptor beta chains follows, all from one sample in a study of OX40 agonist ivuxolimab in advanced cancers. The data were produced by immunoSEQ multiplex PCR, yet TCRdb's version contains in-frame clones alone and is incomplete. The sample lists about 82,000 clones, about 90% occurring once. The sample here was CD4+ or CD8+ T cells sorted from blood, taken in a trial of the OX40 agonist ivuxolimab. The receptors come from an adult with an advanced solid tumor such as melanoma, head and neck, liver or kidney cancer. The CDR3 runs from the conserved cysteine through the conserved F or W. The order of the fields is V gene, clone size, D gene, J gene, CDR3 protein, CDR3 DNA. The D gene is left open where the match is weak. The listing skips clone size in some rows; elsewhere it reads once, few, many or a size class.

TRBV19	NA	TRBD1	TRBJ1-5	CASSAGTGYQPQHF	TGTGCCAGTAGTGCCGGGACAGGGTATCAGCCCCAGCATTTT
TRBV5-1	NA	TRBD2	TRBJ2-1	CASSLDSGRYNEQFF	TGCGCCAGCAGCTTGGATAGCGGGAGGTACAATGAGCAGTTCTTC
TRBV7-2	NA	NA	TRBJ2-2	CASSPTPSAAGELFF	TGTGCCAGCAGCCCCACCCCCAGCGCCGCCGGGGAGCTGTTTTTT
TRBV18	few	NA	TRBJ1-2	CASSPKVDGYTF	TGTGCCAGCTCACCCAAGGTGGATGGCTACACCTTC
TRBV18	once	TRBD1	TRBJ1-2	CASSLTGEGYTF	TGTGCCAGCTCTTTGACAGGGGAAGGCTACACCTTC
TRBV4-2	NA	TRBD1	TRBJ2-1	CASSSRLLTGGGFNEQFF	TGTGCCAGCAGCTCGAGGCTACTCACAGGGGGCGGATTCAATGAGCAGTTCTTC
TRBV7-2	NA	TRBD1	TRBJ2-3	CASSPRTGGRDTQYF	TGTGCCAGCAGCCCTCGGACAGGGGGTAGAGATACGCAGTATTTT
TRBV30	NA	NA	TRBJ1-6	CAWSQNSPLHF	TGTGCCTGGAGTCAAAATTCACCCCTCCACTTT
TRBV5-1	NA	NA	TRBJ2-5	CASSFIETQYF	TGCGCCAGCAGCTTCATCGAGACCCAGTACTTC
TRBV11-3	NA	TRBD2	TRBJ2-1	CASSSGLARYNEQFF	TGTGCCAGCAGCTCGGGACTAGCGAGATACAATGAGCAGTTCTTC
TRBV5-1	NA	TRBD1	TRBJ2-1	CASSLTGAHNEQFF	TGCGCCAGCAGCTTGACAGGGGCCCACAATGAGCAGTTCTTC
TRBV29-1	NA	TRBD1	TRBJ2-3	CSVGQEDTQYF	TGCAGCGTCGGACAGGAGGATACGCAGTATTTT
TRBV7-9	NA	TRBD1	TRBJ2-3	CASSKGQGGNTDTQYF	TGTGCCAGCAGCAAGGGACAGGGGGGAAACACAGATACGCAGTATTTT
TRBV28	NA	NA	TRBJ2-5	CASSLGGSATETQYF	TGTGCCAGCAGTCTGGGGGGATCTGCGACTGAGACCCAGTACTTC
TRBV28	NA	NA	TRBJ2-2	CASRGTAGTGELFF	TGTGCCAGCAGGGGGACAGCGGGGACCGGGGAGCTGTTTTTT
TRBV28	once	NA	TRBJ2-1	CASSAPVASSYNEQFF	TGTGCCAGCAGTGCCCCCGTGGCTAGCTCCTACAATGAGCAGTTCTTC
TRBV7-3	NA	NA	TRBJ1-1	CASSLEGVKAEAFF	TGTGCCAGCAGCTTAGAAGGGGTTAAGGCTGAAGCTTTCTTT
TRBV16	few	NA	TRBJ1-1	CASKQQANTEAFF	TGTGCCAGCAAACAACAGGCGAACACTGAAGCTTTCTTT
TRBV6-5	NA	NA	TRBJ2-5	CASSYGGQGETQYF	TGTGCCAGCAGTTACGGGGGGCAAGGGGAGACCCAGTACTTC
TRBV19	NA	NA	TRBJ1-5	CASSIDRTRNQPQHF	TGTGCCAGTAGTATAGATCGGACACGAAATCAGCCCCAGCATTTT
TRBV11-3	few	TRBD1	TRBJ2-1	CASSLTGTGNEQFF	TGTGCCAGCAGCTTAACCGGGACAGGGAATGAGCAGTTCTTC
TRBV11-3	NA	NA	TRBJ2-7	CASSLALGNSYEQYF	TGTGCCAGCAGCTTAGCGTTAGGAAACTCCTACGAGCAGTACTTC
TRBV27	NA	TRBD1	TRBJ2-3	CASSLRPRDRATDTQYF	TGTGCCAGCAGTTTACGCCCCCGGGACAGGGCCACAGATACGCAGTATTTT
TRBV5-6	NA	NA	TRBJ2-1	CASSLRTEPSYNEQFF	TGTGCCAGCAGCTTGAGGACAGAACCCTCCTACAATGAGCAGTTCTTC
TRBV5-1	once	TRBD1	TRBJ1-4	CASSTRQGRNEKLFF	TGCGCCAGCAGCACCCGACAGGGGAGGAATGAAAAACTGTTTTTT
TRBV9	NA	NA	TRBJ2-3	CASSVVDVGADTQYF	TGTGCCAGCAGCGTAGTGGATGTTGGGGCAGATACGCAGTATTTT
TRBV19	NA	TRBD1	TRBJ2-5	CASRIRGNGETQYF	TGTGCCAGTAGGATCAGGGGGAATGGGGAGACCCAGTACTTC
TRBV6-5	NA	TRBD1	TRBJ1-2	CASRNPGQGYGYTF	TGTGCCAGCAGGAATCCGGGACAGGGGTATGGCTACACCTTC